The 21 T cell receptor beta chains reported below all come from one sample, sequenced in a study of graft-versus-host responses after intestinal transplantation. TCRdb keeps only in-frame clones here, not all; method: immunoSEQ multiplex PCR. The sample lists approximately 11,000 clones; approximately 30% were seen once. Material: alloreactive CD4+ T cells from a mixed lymphocyte reaction culture, obtained before transplantation. Subset given: CFSE-low proliferating T cells sorted from roughly 6-day pre-transplant mixed lymphocyte reaction (GvH or HvG direction). The receptors were gathered from a human patient who was an organ donor for intestinal transplantation.

The chain carries TRBV10-3 and TRBJ1-1, with 8 bases lining up with TRBD1. Germline CDR1 ENHRY, CDR2 SYGVKD. The length of the CDR3 is 14 residues. Germline trimming cut 5 bases from V and 1 base from J; bases unmatched to any gene: 3. The CDR3 DNA reads TGTGCCATCAGTCGACAGGGGACGAACACTGAAGCTTTCTTT. It is translated as CAISRQGTNTEAFF.

The J gene is TRBJ1-2, the V gene TRBV6-9, with D hard to call. The length of the CDR3 is 11 residues. The V end lost 8 bases, the J end lost 1 base, and 5 bases lay between the germline ends. Germline CDR1 is MNHGY and CDR2 is SVAAGI. CDR3 sequence: CASQRNYGYTF. The CDR3 coding sequence is TGTGCCAGCCAGCGTAACTATGGCTACACCTTC.

By share of the sample, this clone is medium-sized. The chain links TRBV5-4 to TRBJ1-2; 12 nucleotides agree with TRBD1. CDR1 is SGHNT and CDR2 is YYREEE in the germline V gene (reference sequence). The CDR3 covers 16 residues. V lost 0 bases, J lost 3 bases, and 3 bases stayed unmatched. The DNA for the CDR3 is TGTGCCAGCAGCTTGGGGGGGACAGGGGGCTACTATGGCTACACCTTC. Its protein is CASSLGGTGGYYGYTF.

The chain joins TRBV5-6 to TRBJ2-7, with D perhaps TRBD1 (5 bases). The CDR3 has 13 amino acids. V dropped 1 base and J dropped 2 bases, with 7 bases sitting between them. The germline gives CDR1 SGHDT, CDR2 YYEEEE. CDR3 sequence: CASSLTGTYEQYF. Here the CDR3 DNA reads TGTGCCAGCAGCTTGACAGGAACCTACGAGCAGTACTTC.

This chain connects TRBV7-3 to TRBJ2-6, with D possibly matching TRBD1 (5 bases). The CDR3 is 17 amino acids. Per the germline V gene, CDR1 is SGHTA and CDR2 is FQGTGA. The V gene lost 4 bases and the J gene lost 1 base, with 14 bases spanning the gap. The CDR3 DNA reads as TGTGCCAGCAGCTCAGGGCCTCCAGGGTCTGGGGCCAACGTCCTGACTTTC. Translated: CASSSGPPGSGANVLTF.

The J gene is TRBJ2-2, the V gene TRBV19, with 9 positions matching TRBD1. The CDR3 contains 14 residues. Per the germline V gene, CDR1 is LNHDA and CDR2 is SQIVND (reference sequence). Unmatched junction bases numbered 6, after V lost 6 bases and J lost 7 bases. DNA for the CDR3: TGTGCCAGTAGCAGGGACAGGGTGAACGGGGAGCTGTTTTTT. This encodes CASSRDRVNGELFF.

The chain is built from TRBV4-3 and TRBJ2-1; tentative D call: TRBD1 (5 bases). The CDR3 length is 13 residues. CDR1 is LGHNA and CDR2 is YSLEER in the germline V gene. V was trimmed by 3 bases and J by 7 bases, leaving 10 bases between them. The CDR3 reads CASSQGLRNEQFF. The DNA for the CDR3 is TGCGCCAGCAGCCAGGGGCTGCGGAATGAGCAGTTCTTC.

This chain uses TRBV27 with TRBJ2-2; 8 bases match TRBD2. Germline-derived CDR1 and CDR2 are MNHEY and SMNVEV (reference sequence). Trimming at V came to 3 bases and at J to 5 bases, leaving 8 bases not matched to a gene. The CDR3 has 16 amino acids. CDR3: CASSFRRGAPTGELFF. Here the CDR3 DNA reads TGTGCCAGCAGTTTTCGGCGGGGGGCACCTACCGGGGAGCTGTTTTTT.

This clone has a handful of counts. This chain joins TRBV2 and TRBJ1-1; D is uncertain. V lost 7 bases and J lost 0, with 9 bases in between. Germline CDR1 is SNHLY and CDR2 is FYNNEI. CDR3 length: 13 amino acids. The CDR3 protein is CASTPEMNTEAFF. The CDR3 DNA is TGTGCCAGCACCCCAGAAATGAACACTGAAGCTTTCTTT.

The rearrangement links TRBV30 to TRBJ2-3; 7 bases match TRBD2. Germline V gene sequence: CDR1 GTSNPN, CDR2 SVGIG (reference sequence). The junction had 3 bases not matched to a gene; V was cut back by 5 bases and J by 1 base. The CDR3 is 13 amino acids. The CDR3 DNA follows: TGTGCCTGGTTTACTAGCGGCACAGATACGCAGTATTTT. Residues: CAWFTSGTDTQYF.

The rearrangement uses TRBV19 and TRBJ2-7, with a tentative D call TRBD1 (5 bases). Looked up from germline, CDR1 is LNHDA and CDR2 is SQIVND (reference sequence). This CDR3 contains 15 residues. V gave up 1 base and J gave up 2 bases, with 12 bases separating them. The CDR3 DNA reads TGTGCCAGTAGTATAGCGGACATTAAACCCTACGAGCAGTACTTC. The encoded protein is CASSIADIKPYEQYF.

The sample holds a few counts of this clone. Sequence at one end of the junction differs from germline and may be a read error. J is TRBJ2-7 and V is TRBV7-9; 7 bases agree with TRBD1. This CDR3 has 13 amino acids. The germline CDR1 and CDR2 sequences are SEHNR and FQNEAQ (reference sequence). In DNA form, the CDR3 reads TGTGCCAGCAGCCTTGCTGGGGACAGACACAGCACATGG. It codes for CASSLAGDRHSTW.

By sample fraction, this clone is medium-sized. The V call is TRBV21-1, the J call TRBJ2-7; the table calls TRBD2, which could not be checked here. TRBV21-1 counts as a pseudogene. CDR3 length: 15 amino acids. The CDR3 reads CASKNLETSSYEQYF. CDR3 coding DNA: TGTGCCAGCAAAAATCTGGAGACTAGCTCCTACGAGCAGTACTTC.

This clone was seen only a few times. V gene TRBV4-1 combines with J gene TRBJ1-1; D is unresolved. The V gene's germline CDR1 is MGHRA and CDR2 YSYEKL. Trimming cost V 2 bases and J 1 base, with 8 bases left between them. The CDR3 loop spans 14 amino acids. Here the CDR3 reads CASSQLLGNTEAFF. The DNA of the CDR3 is TGCGCCAGCAGCCAACTTCTAGGGAACACTGAAGCTTTCTTT.

V is TRBV5-5 and J is TRBJ2-5, with TRBD1 matching 7 bases. The DNA end is a closer match to TRBJ2-7, so the J assignment may be wrong. The CDR3 totals 15 residues. Germline V lookup: CDR1 SGHKS, CDR2 YYEKEE (reference sequence). The CDR3 DNA follows: TGTGCCAGCAGCCCCAGTTTACAGGGGATCCACGAGCAGTACTTC. Translating gives CASSPSLQGIHEQYF.

The genes are TRBV5-4 and TRBJ2-3; D not certain. Germline CDR1 is SGHNT and CDR2 is YYREEE (reference sequence). Trimming took 0 bases from V and 1 from J, leaving 9 bases between them. The CDR3 contains 15 residues. The CDR3 sequence is CASSLGGPGTDTQYF. DNA of the CDR3: TGTGCCAGCAGCTTGGGAGGCCCCGGCACAGATACGCAGTATTTT.

The V gene is TRBV18, the J gene TRBJ1-5; 11 bases are a match to TRBD1. V shed 3 bases, J shed 6 bases, and the junction held 4 bases outside the gene matches. The CDR3 loop spans 15 amino acids. Germline V gene sequence: CDR1 KGHSH, CDR2 LQKENI. The CDR3 spells CASSPGQGVTQPQHF. CDR3 coding DNA: TGTGCCAGCTCACCGGGACAGGGGGTCACTCAGCCCCAGCATTTT.

The gene calls are TRBV4-1 and TRBJ2-2; tentative D call: TRBD2 (5 bases). The CDR3 contains 17 residues. CDR1 and CDR2 (germline): MGHRA, YSYEKL. Trimming pared 0 bases from V and 0 bases from J, leaving 11 bases between. The CDR3 region has the DNA TGCGCCAGCAGCCAAGAAACTAGGACGGCGAACACCGGGGAGCTGTTTTTT. It codes for CASSQETRTANTGELFF.

This clone is labeled medium-sized. V usage is TRBV7-8 and J usage is TRBJ1-4, with D possibly being TRBD1 (6 bases). Germline V gives CDR1 SGHVS, CDR2 FQNEAQ. Trimming took 1 base from V and 7 from J, leaving 13 bases between them. The CDR3 has 15 amino acids. In DNA form, the CDR3 reads TGTGCCAGCAGCTTAGGGGGGCAGGGCGGTGAAAAACTGTTTTTT. Its protein is CASSLGGQGGEKLFF.

By frequency in the sample, this clone is medium-sized. Germline and junction disagree at one end, which may indicate a read error. The chain employs TRBV28 and TRBJ1-2; 7 nucleotides match TRBD1. The germline gives CDR1 MDHEN, CDR2 SYDVKM. The CDR3 is 13 amino acids. The CDR3 protein is CASQRDRAYGHTF. For the CDR3, the DNA is TGTGCCAGCCAACGAGACAGGGCCTATGGCCACACCTTC.

This chain links TRBV19 with TRBJ2-7; 8 nucleotides line up with TRBD1. With V trimmed by 4 bases and J by 1 base, 9 bases remained unmatched. The CDR3 is made up of 16 amino acids. Looked up from germline, CDR1 is LNHDA and CDR2 is SQIVND (reference sequence). CDR3 sequence: CASSNLRTGQSYEQYF. The CDR3, as DNA: TGTGCCAGTAGTAACCTGCGGACAGGGCAGTCCTACGAGCAGTACTTC. The full variable domain, rest sourced from reference TRBV19 and TRBJ2-7, is DGGITQSPKYLFRKEGQNVTLSCEQNLNHDAMYWYRQDPGQGLRLIYYSQIVNDFQKGDIAEGYSVSREKKESFPLTVTSAQKNPTAFYLCASSNLRTGQSYEQYFGPGTRLTVT.